These T cell receptor beta chains were read from a single sample in a study of cytomegalovirus exposure and HLA in healthy donors. The table came from immunoSEQ multiplex PCR; TCRdb's copy has only in-frame clones and leaves some out. This sample contains just under 90,000 clones. The specimen was PBMCs. All receptors derive from a girl between 10 and 17 years old in good health and CMV-seropositive. Each CDR3 is given with its conserved first and last residue. Fields, in order: CDR3 length, J gene, V gene, D gene, CDR3 protein, CDR3 DNA. D genes are given only for firm matches.

16 | TRBJ1-2 | TRBV28 | TRBD1 | CASSLLGQGANYGYTF | TGTGCCAGCAGTTTACTGGGACAGGGAGCGAACTATGGCTACACCTTC
16 | TRBJ2-5 | TRBV9 | . | CASSVWAGSGEETQYF | TGTGCCAGCAGCGTATGGGCAGGGTCGGGGGAAGAGACCCAGTACTTC
12 | TRBJ1-2 | TRBV14 | TRBD1 | CASSPWTGGYTF | TGTGCCAGCAGCCCCTGGACAGGCGGCTACACCTTC
15 | TRBJ1-4 | TRBV4-3 | . | CASSQDRGGVEKLFF | TGCGCCAGCAGCCAAGATCGCGGAGGGGTTGAAAAACTGTTTTTT
12 | TRBJ1-5 | TRBV29-1 | . | CSVSTGFGPQHF | TGCAGCGTCTCGACGGGATTTGGGCCCCAGCATTTT
12 | TRBJ2-1 | TRBV5-1 | TRBD1 | CASRSQGVEQFF | TGCGCCAGCAGATCGCAGGGGGTAGAGCAGTTCTTC
16 | TRBJ2-5 | TRBV11-2 | TRBD2 | CASMWGLAGDQETQYF | TGTGCCAGCATGTGGGGACTAGCGGGGGACCAAGAGACCCAGTACTTC
13 | TRBJ2-5 | TRBV29-1 | TRBD2 | CTTSGGLSETQYF | TGCACCACCTCGGGGGGGTTGAGCGAGACCCAGTACTTC
16 | TRBJ1-3 | TRBV6-1 | TRBD1 | CASSALQGASGNTIYF | TGTGCCAGCAGTGCCCTACAGGGGGCAAGTGGAAACACCATATATTTT
16 | TRBJ2-1 | TRBV7-6 | . | CASSLSVAGADNEQFF | TGTGCCAGCAGCTTATCCGTGGCGGGGGCCGACAATGAGCAGTTCTTC
14 | TRBJ1-6 | TRBV7-3 | . | CASSSLGGDSPLHF | TGTGCCAGCAGCTCCCTGGGGGGGGACTCACCCCTCCACTTT
15 | TRBJ2-3 | TRBV11-2 | . | CASSFVSGGTDTQYF | TGTGCCAGCAGCTTTGTGTCAGGGGGCACAGATACGCAGTATTTT
16 | TRBJ2-5 | TRBV4-1 | . | CASSPPWTDRQETQYF | TGCGCCAGCAGCCCCCCCTGGACAGACCGCCAAGAGACCCAGTACTTC
14 | TRBJ2-3 | TRBV7-9 | TRBD1 | CASSSGQGTDTQYF | TGTGCCAGCAGCTCGGGACAGGGGACAGATACGCAGTATTTT
16 | TRBJ1-1 | TRBV15 | . | CATSVRPLHFGAEAFF | TGTGCCACCAGCGTCCGGCCACTACATTTCGGCGCTGAAGCTTTCTTT
11 | TRBJ2-5 | TRBV11-3 | . | CASRLQGAQYF | TGTGCCAGCAGGTTGCAGGGTGCCCAGTACTTC
13 | TRBJ1-2 | TRBV5-6 | TRBD1 | CASSLAATGGASF | TGTGCCAGCAGCTTGGCCGCGACAGGGGGCGCCTCCTTC